The next 16 T cell receptor beta chains were all read from a single sample in a study of beta chain features in type 1 diabetes. No antigen is known for these receptors. All of the isolated RNA was reverse transcribed, so expressed TCRB transcripts were sequenced. Profiled with immunoSEQ multiplex PCR; TCRdb holds only in-frame clones, not every one. Seen here are hundreds of thousands of clones, about an eighth observed once, and the top ten hold approximately 0.021%. Overall study findings and caveats: Across all four CD4+ subsets, people with type 1 diabetes showed modestly shorter TCRB CDR3s.

The sample taken for sequencing was naive CD4+ T cells from blood. The receptors originated from a man aged 18-30 years with type 1 diabetes.

This clone has more than one count but fewer than ten. The chain employs TRBV2 and TRBJ1-1; 9 nucleotides agree with TRBD1. V dropped 6 bases and J dropped 0; count of bases not matched to a gene: 5. This CDR3 spans 15 amino acids. CDR1 SNHLY and CDR2 FYNNEI come from the germline V gene. CDR3 DNA: TGTGCCAGCAGGATGGGACAGGGAGTGAACACTGAAGCTTTCTTT. Encoded protein: CASRMGQGVNTEAFF.

This clone was found a few times. This chain links TRBV14 with TRBJ1-5, with D possibly being TRBD1 (6 bases). With 5 bases removed from V and 3 bases from J, the gap between germline ends came to 14 bases. Per germline, CDR1 SGHDN and CDR2 FVKESK. The CDR3 runs to 15 residues. CDR3 DNA: TGTGCCAGCAGCGAGCGGACAGCGGTCAATCAGCCCCAGCATTTT. Residues: CASSERTAVNQPQHF.

The gene calls are TRBV10-2 and TRBJ2-5; 9 bases align to TRBD1. With V trimmed by 3 bases and J by 2 bases, 4 bases remained unmatched. The germline gives CDR1 WSHSY, CDR2 SAAADI. The CDR3 has 15 amino acids. For the CDR3, the DNA is TGCGCCAGCAGTGATCCGGGACAGGGACAAGAGACCCAGTACTTC. This translates into CASSDPGQGQETQYF.

This clone was counted a few times. The chain employs TRBV27 and TRBJ2-3; D may match TRBD1 or TRBD2 (5 bases each). CDR3 length: 13 residues. V lost 6 bases, J lost 0 bases, and 7 bases lay in between. Germline V CDR1 and CDR2: MNHEY, SMNVEV (reference sequence). The DNA of the CDR3 is TGTGCCAGCAGCGAGGGGAGCACAGATACGCAGTATTTT. Residues: CASSEGSTDTQYF.

This sequence joins TRBV23-1 and TRBJ1-2; D perhaps matches TRBD1 (6 bases). TRBV23-1 is placed among ORFs of uncertain function. The length of the CDR3 is 16 residues. V was clipped by 0 bases and J by 1 base, with 12 bases between them. This CDR3 is CASSQSHRDLNYGYTF. The CDR3 DNA sequence: TGCGCCAGCAGTCAATCCCACAGGGACCTTAACTATGGCTACACCTTC.

This clone was found a few times. The chain employs TRBV12-5 and TRBJ2-5; D remains ambiguous. The CDR3 consists of 13 residues. CDR1 is LGHNT and CDR2 is FRNRAP in the germline V gene. Between the trimmed V and J ends, which lost 3 bases and 2 bases, there was a span of 7 bases. This CDR3 reads CASGFSRQETQYF. The CDR3 bases are TGTGCTAGTGGTTTTTCCAGGCAAGAGACCCAGTACTTC.

This rearrangement joins TRBV11-2 to TRBJ2-3; possible D gene TRBD2, 6 bases. The CDR3 length is 15 residues. The V gene lost 2 bases and the J gene lost 1 base, with 10 bases spanning the gap. Germline loops: CDR1 SGHAT, CDR2 FQNNGV. This CDR3 is CASSLMQRGTDTQYF. CDR3 nucleotide sequence: TGTGCCAGCAGCTTAATGCAGCGGGGCACAGATACGCAGTATTTT.

This clone was detected a few times. This rearrangement joins TRBV4-1 to TRBJ2-1; 10 positions match TRBD2. Germline V gene data show CDR1 as MGHRA and CDR2 as YSYEKL. CDR3 size: 17 residues. The V segment lost 1 base and the J segment 3 bases; nucleotides outside the gene matches: 6. The CDR3 nucleotides read TGCGCCAGCAGCCAAGCAGATTTAGCGGGGGGCTACAATGAGCAGTTCTTC. Its protein is CASSQADLAGGYNEQFF.

A few counts support this clone. J is TRBJ2-3 and V is TRBV11-2; TRBD2 is a possible D gene (5 bases). CDR1 SGHAT and CDR2 FQNNGV come from the germline V gene. The CDR3 loop spans 16 amino acids. V was trimmed by 1 base and J by 4 bases, leaving 15 bases between them. The CDR3 coding sequence is TGTGCCAGCAGCTTAGTATCCCTAGCCGGAGCAGATACGCAGTATTTT. It translates to CASSLVSLAGADTQYF.

This clone came up a few times. The V call is TRBV14, the J call TRBJ1-1, with no clear D. CDR3 length equals 12 residues. CDR1 and CDR2 (germline): SGHDN, FVKESK. V gave up 4 bases and J gave up 5 bases, with 8 bases separating them. The CDR3 reads CASSPRPTEAFF. The CDR3 coding sequence is TGTGCCAGCAGCCCCCGGCCAACTGAAGCTTTCTTT.

This clone was detected a few times. The chain combines TRBV27 with TRBJ2-7, with a weak D call TRBD1 (5 bases). Germline-derived CDR1 and CDR2 are MNHEY and SMNVEV (reference sequence). The V gene lost 6 bases and the J gene lost 3 bases, with 15 bases spanning the gap. The CDR3 is 14 amino acids. The CDR3 sequence is CASSPRVEGYEQYF. CDR3 DNA sequence: TGTGCCAGCAGCCCCAGGGTAGAAGGCTACGAGCAGTACTTC.

The CDR3 DNA reads TGTGCCAGCAGCTTAGTGCCGACAAATGGCTACACCTTC. Residues: CASSLVPTNGYTF. The J gene is TRBJ1-2, the V gene TRBV7-3, with unresolved D. Germline CDR1 SGHTA, CDR2 FQGTGA. The CDR3 consists of 13 residues. The ends were cut back, 2 bases at V and 6 bases at J, with 10 bases in the middle.

This chain uses TRBV5-1 with TRBJ2-2, with a weak D call TRBD1 (6 bases). This CDR3 has 15 amino acids. Per germline, CDR1 SGHRS and CDR2 YFSETQ. Trimming took 0 bases from V and 4 from J, leaving 10 bases between them. DNA for the CDR3: TGCGCCAGCAGCTTGGGGACAGAGGCCACCGGGGAGCTGTTTTTT. This translates into CASSLGTEATGELFF.

This CDR3 is CASSLGGTPDTQYF. The CDR3 coding sequence is TGCGCCAGCAGCTTGGGAGGAACCCCGGATACGCAGTATTTT. This chain uses TRBV5-1 with TRBJ2-3; D not resolved. The CDR3 runs to 14 residues. Germline CDR1 and CDR2: SGHRS and YFSETQ. Deletions cut 0 bases from V and 6 bases from J, with 11 bases between.

This clone has just a few counts. Other DNA sequences in this sample translate to the same CDR3. The J gene is TRBJ2-5, the V gene TRBV5-1; no definite D call. The CDR3 contains 12 residues. V lost 0 bases and J lost 2, with 2 bases in between. Per germline, CDR1 SGHRS and CDR2 YFSETQ. CDR3 protein: CASSLGQETQYF. CDR3 nucleotides: TGCGCCAGCAGCTTGGGGCAAGAGACCCAGTACTTC.

The rearrangement uses TRBV5-1 and TRBJ2-2; no firm D call. The germline CDR1 and CDR2 sequences are SGHRS and YFSETQ. This CDR3 has 16 residues. The V end was cut by 4 bases, the J end by 0 bases, with 13 bases between. Here the CDR3 DNA reads TGCGCCAGCAGCCAGACGACCGCCGCGAACACCGGGGAGCTGTTTTTT. This encodes CASSQTTAANTGELFF.